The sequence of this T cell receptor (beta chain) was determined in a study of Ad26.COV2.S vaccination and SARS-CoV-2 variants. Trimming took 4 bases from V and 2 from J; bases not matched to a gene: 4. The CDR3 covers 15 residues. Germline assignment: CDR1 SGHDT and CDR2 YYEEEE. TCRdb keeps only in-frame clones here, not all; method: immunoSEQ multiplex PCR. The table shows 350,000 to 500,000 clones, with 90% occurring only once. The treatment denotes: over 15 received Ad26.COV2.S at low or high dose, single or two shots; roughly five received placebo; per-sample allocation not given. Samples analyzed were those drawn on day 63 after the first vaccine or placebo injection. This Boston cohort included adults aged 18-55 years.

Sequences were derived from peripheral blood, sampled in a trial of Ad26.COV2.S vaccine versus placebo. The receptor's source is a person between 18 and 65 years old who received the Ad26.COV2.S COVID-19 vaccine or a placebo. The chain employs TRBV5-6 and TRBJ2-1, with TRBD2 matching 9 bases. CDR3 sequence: CASSRPSGTYNEQFF. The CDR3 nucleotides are TGTGCCAGCAGCAGACCTAGCGGGACCTACAATGAGCAGTTCTTC.